This entry lists 21 T cell receptor beta chains sequenced from one sample in a study of CD8 T cells in ankylosing spondylitis. TCRdb re-derived calls from the 5' RACE reads in MiXCR, one entry per CDR3 protein. In the table there are 200,000 to 250,000 distinct CDR3 sequences, approximately 8.4% of which are singletons. The source material was blood, either unsorted or a sorted T cell fraction (not recorded which). Receptors originate from a female donor with ankylosing spondylitis or in good health (not recorded which).

This clonotype showed up many times. The junction departs from the called germline gene at one end, perhaps through a read error. The chain is built from TRBV12-3 or TRBV12-4 and TRBJ1-1; the match to TRBD1 covers 8 bases. The CDR3 has 13 residues. DNA for the CDR3: TGTGCCAGCAGTTCCTCCGGCGGGACAGGTGGGATTTTT. Translated, it gives CASSSSGGTGGIF.

This clonotype has more than one count but fewer than ten. V is TRBV4-1 and J is TRBJ2-5; no definite D call. The CDR3 consists of 16 residues. Trimming stripped 3 bases from V and 2 bases from J, with 16 bases between. Germline V gene lookup returns CDR1 MGHRA and CDR2 YSYEKL. CDR3 protein: CASSQGSGTEQETQYF. CDR3 in DNA: TGCGCCAGCAGCCAGGGATCCGGAACCGAACAAGAGACCCAGTACTTC.

A remark on this clonotype: A much larger clone differs by one base, so this may be a read error. This chain connects TRBV2 to TRBJ1-2, with D perhaps TRBD1 (5 bases). Between the trimmed V and J ends, which lost 11 bases and 2 bases, there was a span of 15 bases. Germline CDR1 and CDR2: SNHLY and FYNNEI. The CDR3 is 13 amino acids. For the CDR3, the DNA is TGTGCCGCCATACCAAAGGGGAACTATGGCTACACCTTC. Amino acid sequence: CAAIPKGNYGYTF.

The genes are TRBV24-1 and TRBJ2-5; perhaps TRBD2 as D (7 bases). V was shortened by 0 bases and J by 1 base, with 11 bases between the two germline ends. The CDR3 is 16 residues long. Germline assignment: CDR1 KGHDR and CDR2 SFDVKD. CDR3 loop: CATSDLRGGGQETQYF. The DNA of the CDR3 is TGTGCCACCAGTGATTTGCGGGGAGGGGGCCAAGAGACCCAGTACTTC.

At least ten counts were recorded for this clonotype. The rearrangement joins TRBV14 to TRBJ2-3; D call uncertain. The CDR3 covers 16 residues. V lost 0 bases, J lost 2 bases, and 12 bases lay in between. Germline lookup yields CDR1 SGHDN and CDR2 FVKESK. This CDR3 reads CASSQDWFSVTDTQYF. The CDR3 DNA reads as TGTGCCAGCAGCCAAGATTGGTTTTCCGTCACAGATACGCAGTATTTT. Looking up the rest from reference TRBV14 and TRBJ2-3 gives the full variable domain: EAGVTQFPSHSVIEKGQTVTLRCDPISGHDNLYWYRRVMGKEIKFLLHFVKESKQDESGMPNNRFLAERTGGTYSTLKVQPAELEDSGVYFCASSQDWFSVTDTQYFGPGTRLTVL.

This clonotype was seen repeatedly, ten times or more. This chain links TRBV12-3 or TRBV12-4 with TRBJ2-1; no clear D gene. CDR3 length: 15 residues. V was cut by 1 base and J by 9 bases, with 16 bases left in between. Here the CDR3 DNA reads TGTGCCAGCAGTTTAGGCCGCCCCATTTCGAGTGAGCAGTTCTTC. It codes for CASSLGRPISSEQFF.

This clonotype showed up just a few times. The junction shows a germline mismatch at one end, possibly a read error. V usage is TRBV11-1 and J usage is TRBJ2-5; D unresolved. The CDR3 contains 11 residues. Germline lookup yields CDR1 SGHAT and CDR2 FQDESV (reference sequence). The CDR3 sequence: CVSSKSETQYF. CDR3 coding DNA: TGTGTCAGCAGCAAAAGCGAGACCCAGTACTTC.

This clonotype was detected ten times or more. V gene TRBV12-3 or TRBV12-4 combines with J gene TRBJ2-5; D perhaps matches TRBD2 (5 bases). V was shortened by 0 bases and J by 4 bases, with 9 bases between the two germline ends. The CDR3 spans 14 residues. For the CDR3, the DNA is TGTGCCAGCAGTTTAGCGGGAGAGGGAGAGACCCAGTACTTC. This encodes CASSLAGEGETQYF.

The table lists this clonotype with many counts. The CDR3 coding sequence is TGTGCCAGCAGTCGTTCCCCTCAGCCCCAGCATTTT. Translating gives CASSRSPQPQHF. J is TRBJ1-5 and V is TRBV12-3 or TRBV12-4; D is uncertain. Deletions cut 5 bases from V and 6 bases from J, with 8 bases between. There are 12 residues in the CDR3.

The chain links TRBV7-9 to TRBJ2-3; 8 positions agree with TRBD2. The ends lost 3 bases at V and 4 bases at J; junction bases unmatched: 3. Germline CDR1 and CDR2: SEHNR and FQNEAQ (reference sequence). The CDR3 extends over 14 amino acids. CDR3 residues: CASSFSGISDTQYF. DNA of the CDR3: TGTGCCAGCAGCTTTAGCGGGATCTCAGATACGCAGTATTTT.

This clonotype occurred many times. The chain uses TRBV28 and TRBJ2-5; 7 nucleotides line up with TRBD2. Germline loops: CDR1 MDHEN, CDR2 SYDVKM. The CDR3 covers 15 residues. Trimming took 3 bases from V and 5 from J; bases not matched to a gene: 9. Written as DNA, the CDR3 is TGTGCCAGCAGTTTTGGGCTAGCGGAGTTGGAGACCCAGTACTTC. Its protein is CASSFGLAELETQYF.

This clonotype was recorded many times. The chain uses TRBV12-3 or TRBV12-4 and TRBJ2-5; 14 bases line up with TRBD2. The junction had 2 bases not matched to a gene; V was cut back by 4 bases and J by 7 bases. This CDR3 has 14 amino acids. This CDR3 is CASSWGLAGVTQYF. The CDR3 bases are TGTGCCAGCAGTTGGGGACTAGCGGGAGTGACCCAGTACTTC.

The chain is built from TRBV12-3 or TRBV12-4 and TRBJ1-6; maybe TRBD1 (5 bases). This CDR3 is 13 amino acids long. The V end was cut by 6 bases, the J end by 7 bases, with 10 bases between. CDR3: CASRPNRNSPLHF. CDR3 DNA: TGTGCCAGCAGGCCGAACAGGAATTCACCCCTCCACTTT.

This clonotype was seen only a few times. CDR3 in DNA: TGTGCCAGCAGCCATGAAGGGGGCGCCGGGGCCAACGTCCTGACTTTC. As protein: CASSHEGGAGANVLTF. V and J are TRBV7-3 and TRBJ2-6, with 7 bases that match TRBD1. The CDR3 covers 16 residues. The junction had 8 bases not matched to a gene; V was cut back by 5 bases and J by 4 bases. From germline, CDR1 is SGHTA and CDR2 FQGTGA.

On this clonotype: Just one base apart from a much larger clone, this may be a read error. The rearrangement links TRBV20-1 to TRBJ1-2, with TRBD1 identical over 8 bases. The CDR3 runs 13 residues. V trimming: 5 bases; J trimming: 4 bases; junction bases outside the gene matches: 6. Germline V gene data show CDR1 as DFQATT and CDR2 as SNEGSKA (reference sequence). The chain's CDR3 is CSAGIDRGYGYTF. The CDR3 DNA reads as TGCAGTGCTGGTATAGACAGGGGCTATGGCTACACCTTC.

The rearrangement joins TRBV7-2 to TRBJ1-5; tentative D call: TRBD1 (6 bases). Looked up from germline, CDR1 is SGHTA and CDR2 is FQGNSA. CDR3 size: 14 residues. Trimming removed 2 bases from V and 4 bases from J, with 9 bases in between. The CDR3 DNA sequence: TGTGCCAGCAGCTTAAACAGGGTGAATCAGCCCCAGCATTTT. Residues: CASSLNRVNQPQHF. Full variable domain (missing parts from reference TRBV7-2 and TRBJ1-5): GAGVSQSPSNKVTEKGKDVELRCDPISGHTALYWYRQSLGQGLEFLIYFQGNSAPDKSGLPSDRFSAERTGGSVSTLTIQRTQQEDSAVYLCASSLNRVNQPQHFGDGTRLSIL.

Remarks on this clonotype: Just one base apart from a much larger clone, this may be a read error. The chain carries TRBV29-1 and TRBJ2-1; D call uncertain. Germline CDR1 reads SQVTM; CDR2 reads ANQGSEA. CDR3 length: 8 amino acids. Deletions cut 4 bases from V and 10 bases from J, with 2 bases between. For the CDR3, the DNA is TGCAGCGTTGCCGAGCAGTTCTTC. Translation: CSVAEQFF.

This clonotype has at least ten counts. The rearrangement joins TRBV6-1 to TRBJ2-5, with 10 nucleotides matching TRBD2. Germline loops: CDR1 MNHNS, CDR2 SASEGT. Trimming took 5 bases from V and 1 from J; bases not matched to a gene: 7. The CDR3 runs to 16 residues. The CDR3 nucleotides read TGTGCCAGCAGTCTAAAACTAGCGGGGCCCCAAGAGACCCAGTACTTC. Encoded protein: CASSLKLAGPQETQYF.

This clonotype appeared many times. CDR3 amino acids: CSARGTSGTDTQYF. The CDR3 nucleotides read TGCAGTGCTCGCGGGACTAGCGGCACAGATACGCAGTATTTT. This chain connects TRBV20-1 to TRBJ2-3; 10 bases are shared with TRBD2. The CDR3 has 14 residues. V shed 5 bases, J shed 1 base, and the junction held 3 bases outside the gene matches. Germline CDR1 DFQATT, CDR2 SNEGSKA (reference sequence).

This clonotype has ten or more counts. Here the CDR3 omits its conserved ending phenylalanine or tryptophan, so a read error is the likely source. The DNA is omitted, as the CDR3 cannot be located on it reliably, and the CDR3 follows TCRdb's listing. The chain couples TRBV21-1 to TRBJ2-3; the D call TRBD2 from the table was never checked on the DNA. TRBV21-1 is reported as a pseudogene. Including both end residues, the CDR3 is 16 amino acids long. CDR3 loop: CASSPRPPLTSVGVRI.

There are many counts of this clonotype. The chain carries TRBV9 and TRBJ2-2, with a possible D match to TRBD2 (6 bases). This CDR3 region has 17 residues. V lost 0 bases and J 3 bases, leaving 15 bases between the germline ends. Germline-derived CDR1 and CDR2 are SGDLS and YYNGEE. The CDR3 spells CASSVGVGGFDTGELFF. The CDR3 DNA is TGTGCCAGCAGCGTAGGGGTGGGAGGCTTTGACACCGGGGAGCTGTTTTTT.